These 17 T cell receptor beta chains were all obtained from the same sample, sequenced in a study of cytomegalovirus exposure and HLA in healthy donors. Both 60 Vbeta primers and 13 Jbeta primers went into the PCR. Profiling relied on immunoSEQ multiplex PCR, and the TCRdb table lists in-frame clones only, not all of them. The data contain roughly 160,000 clones, 60% to 85% of them seen just once; the ten biggest clones take up under 2.5%. The source material was PBMCs. The receptors were sampled from a man aged 45-65 years in good health and CMV-seropositive.

This clone was observed a few times. The genes are TRBV9 and TRBJ2-1, with a possible D match to TRBD2 (5 bases). This CDR3 is built from 17 residues. Germline CDR1 reads SGDLS; CDR2 reads YYNGEE. V lost 0 bases to trimming and J lost 5 bases, with 18 bases between them. The CDR3 nucleotides read TGTGCCAGCAGCGTAGTCCCCGACCGGACTTTCAACAATGAGCAGTTCTTC. Translated: CASSVVPDRTFNNEQFF.

CDR3 in amino acids: CACETGAREKLFF. The CDR3 nucleotides read TGTGCCTGCGAGACAGGGGCGAGAGAAAAACTGTTTTTT. The V call is TRBV30, the J call TRBJ1-4; TRBD1 matches 8 bases. The CDR3 totals 13 residues. V shed 6 bases and J 8 bases; nucleotides not matched to a gene: 8. The germline V gene encodes CDR1 GTSNPN and CDR2 SVGIG (reference sequence).

The rearrangement uses TRBV7-2 and TRBJ1-6; 8 bases line up with TRBD1. Germline V gene data show CDR1 as SGHTA and CDR2 as FQGNSA. The CDR3 covers 16 residues. V dropped 5 bases and J dropped 4; count of bases not matched to a gene: 7. The CDR3 loop reads CASSPGQGYYNSPLHF. The CDR3 DNA sequence: TGTGCCAGCAGCCCCGGACAGGGTTATTATAATTCACCCCTCCACTTT.

The table lists this clone with a few counts. The gene calls are TRBV10-3 and TRBJ1-5; D possibly corresponds to TRBD1 (6 bases). The length of the CDR3 is 15 residues. Trimming left V 3 bases short and J 3 bases short, with 12 bases between. CDR1 is ENHRY, CDR2 SYGVKD, per germline. In nucleotides, the CDR3 is TGTGCCATCAGTGAAGGGACACTTAACAATCAGCCCCAGCATTTT. Amino acid sequence: CAISEGTLNNQPQHF.

The chain combines TRBV5-1 with TRBJ2-3, with TRBD2 matching over 12 bases. The V and J ends lost 4 bases and 0 bases, in that order; junction bases with no gene match: 3. The CDR3 contains 16 residues. The germline gives CDR1 SGHRS, CDR2 YFSETQ. The CDR3 loop reads CASSTGLAGSTDTQYF. CDR3 in DNA: TGCGCCAGCAGCACGGGACTAGCGGGCAGCACAGATACGCAGTATTTT.

This clone was observed a handful of times. This chain links TRBV18 with TRBJ1-5; tentative D call: TRBD1 (5 bases). This CDR3 comprises 15 residues. With 5 bases removed from V and 4 bases from J, the gap between germline ends came to 15 bases. CDR1 is KGHSH, CDR2 LQKENI, per germline. This CDR3 is CASSRTRVSNQPQHF. CDR3 bases: TGTGCCAGCTCAAGGACCAGGGTTTCTAATCAGCCCCAGCATTTT.

The chain links TRBV6-1 to TRBJ2-7, with D maybe TRBD2 (5 bases). The germline gives CDR1 MNHNS, CDR2 SASEGT. V lost 8 bases and J lost 3, with 14 bases in between. The CDR3 totals 13 residues. Here the CDR3 reads CASGRAVLYEQYF. In DNA, the CDR3 is TGTGCCAGCGGGCGGGCGGTTCTCTACGAGCAGTACTTC.

The rearrangement joins TRBV15 to TRBJ1-5; TRBD1 might be the D (6 bases). Between the trimmed V and J ends, which lost 6 bases and 3 bases, there was a span of 9 bases. The CDR3 has 13 amino acids. Germline CDR1 LNHNV, CDR2 YYDKDF (reference sequence). CDR3 nucleotides: TGTGCCACCAGACAGGGTTACAATCAGCCCCAGCATTTT. As protein: CATRQGYNQPQHF.

This chain joins TRBV19 and TRBJ2-2; no firm D call. Trimming shortened V by 10 bases and J by 0 bases, and 21 bases separated the two germline ends. The CDR3 totals 17 residues. CDR1 is LNHDA and CDR2 is SQIVND in the germline V gene (reference sequence). The CDR3 bases are TGTGCCACCCCCTTGAGCGATAGATATACGAACACCGGGGAGCTGTTTTTT. Amino acid sequence: CATPLSDRYTNTGELFF.

This clone appeared once. One end of the junction is discordant with germline, which a read error may explain. V is TRBV7-9 and J is TRBJ1-3; no clear D gene. CDR1 is SEHNR and CDR2 is FQNEAQ in the germline V gene (reference sequence). CDR3 size: 15 residues. The CDR3 spells CASSLARGTGNAIYF. The CDR3 DNA reads as TGTGCCAGCAGCTTAGCTCGGGGAACTGGAAACGCCATATATTTT.

This rearrangement joins TRBV2 to TRBJ1-4, with unresolved D. There are 15 residues in the CDR3. V shed 6 bases and J shed 0 bases, with 11 bases lying between them. The germline V gene encodes CDR1 SNHLY and CDR2 FYNNEI. CDR3 loop: CASRLSPATNEKLFF. CDR3 sequence (DNA): TGTGCCAGCAGATTATCACCAGCAACTAATGAAAAACTGTTTTTT.

The chain employs TRBV5-1 and TRBJ2-5, with 8 bases fitting TRBD2. With 0 bases clipped from V and 1 base from J, the junction kept 5 bases outside the gene matches. The CDR3 sequence is 16 residues long. Per germline, CDR1 SGHRS and CDR2 YFSETQ. The CDR3 DNA reads as TGCGCCAGCAGCTTGGTGATAGCGGGGCGCCAAGAGACCCAGTACTTC. The encoded protein is CASSLVIAGRQETQYF.

The chain recombines TRBV18 with TRBJ2-2; 11 bases match TRBD2. Germline-derived CDR1 and CDR2 are KGHSH and LQKENI. Trimming cost V 2 bases and J 3 bases; bases outside gene matches: 2. The CDR3 is 16 residues long. The DNA of the CDR3 is TGTGCCAGCTCACCAGCGGGACTAGCGGACACCGGGGAGCTGTTTTTT. Protein product: CASSPAGLADTGELFF.

V gene TRBV5-6 combines with J gene TRBJ2-5; 8 nucleotides align to TRBD2. The V gene's germline CDR1 is SGHDT and CDR2 YYEEEE. CDR3 length: 17 amino acids. The V segment lost 1 base and the J segment 1 base; nucleotides outside the gene matches: 9. CDR3 in DNA: TGTGCCAGCAGCTTGTGGTACGCGGGGGGCCCCCAAGAGACCCAGTACTTC. Its translation is CASSLWYAGGPQETQYF. Looking up the rest from reference TRBV5-6 and TRBJ2-5 gives the full variable domain: DAGVTQSPTHLIKTRGQQVTLRCSPKSGHDTVSWYQQALGQGPQFIFQYYEEEERQRGNFPDRFSGHQFPNYSSELNVNALLLGDSALYLCASSLWYAGGPQETQYFGPGTRLLVL.

The rearrangement links TRBV18 to TRBJ2-4; D unclear. Germline V lookup: CDR1 KGHSH, CDR2 LQKENI. The CDR3 sequence is 15 residues long. The V end lost 1 base, the J end lost 1 base, and 8 bases lay between the germline ends. The CDR3 region is CASSPLLQAKNIQYF. CDR3 coding DNA: TGTGCCAGCTCACCACTCCTCCAGGCCAAAAACATTCAGTACTTC.

As concerns this clone: At one end the junction does not follow the germline gene, possibly because of a read error. The sample holds other DNA sequences that translate to the same CDR3. The V gene is TRBV6-5, the J gene TRBJ2-1; a weak D match, TRBD2 (5 bases). The CDR3 is made up of 14 amino acids. CDR1 is MNHEY and CDR2 is SVGAGI in the germline V gene. The CDR3 is CASSYRTDYNEQFF. In DNA, the CDR3 is TGTGCCAGTAGTTATCGGACTGACTACAATGAGCAGTTCTTC.

This CDR3 is CASSVGAGGPSYNEQFF. CDR3 in DNA: TGTGCCAGCAGCGTAGGCGCGGGGGGGCCCTCCTACAATGAGCAGTTCTTC. The chain uses TRBV9 and TRBJ2-1, with 9 bases lining up with TRBD2. This CDR3 is 17 amino acids long. J lost 0 bases, V lost 0 bases, and 4 bases had no gene match. Germline CDR1 and CDR2: SGDLS and YYNGEE.